The rows below give T cell receptor beta chains drawn from one sample of a study of blood T cells in healthy people across ages. In TCRdb, the 5' RACE reads were re-called with MiXCR into one record per CDR3 protein. Among about 1.1 million distinct CDR3 sequences, around two fifths were seen once, and the ten largest hold around 13%. The sample taken for sequencing was blood. These receptor sequences come from a man younger than 30 in good health. CDR3s include the opening cysteine and the closing phenylalanine or tryptophan. The order of the fields is J gene, clone size, V gene, D gene, CDR3 DNA, CDR3 protein. A D gene is named only where the DNA matches it firmly. Some rows mark clone size as missing; the rest say once, few, many or name a class of expanded clone.

>TRBJ2-5|many|TRBV12-3/TRBV12-4|NA
TGTGCCAGCAGTTGGCGTGCCGACTTAGAGGAGACCCAGTACTTC
CASSWRADLEETQYF
>TRBJ2-3|many|TRBV4-3|NA
TGCGCCAGCAGCCAAGATCCCTCCACAGATACGCAGTATTTT
CASSQDPSTDTQYF
>TRBJ1-4|NA|TRBV20-1|NA
TGCAGTGCTAGGGGGGAGAGTGAGGAAAAACTGTTTTTT
CSARGESEEKLFF
>TRBJ1-1|NA|TRBV20-1|TRBD1
TGCAGTGCTAGGACAGGGTCGTACACTGAAGTTTTCTTT
CSARTGSYTEVFF
>TRBJ1-2|NA|TRBV3-1|NA
TGTGCCAGCAGCCGCGAATATGGCTACACCTTC
CASSREYGYTF
>TRBJ1-5|NA|TRBV5-6|TRBD1
TGTGCCAGCATCTTGGGGACAGGGCTACAGCCCCAGCATTTT
CASILGTGLQPQHF
>TRBJ1-1|few|TRBV3-1|TRBD1
TGTGCCAGCAGCCTGACAGGGATTAGGACTGAAGCTTTCTTT
CASSLTGIRTEAFF
>TRBJ1-5|few|TRBV20-1|NA
TGCAGTGCTAGTCCGGGGGTCGACAATCAGCCCCAGCATTTT
CSASPGVDNQPQHF
>TRBJ1-3|NA|TRBV5-1|NA
TGCGCCAGCAGCTTTGGTAGTGGCACTGGAAACACCATATATTTT
CASSFGSGTGNTIYF
>TRBJ1-1|NA|TRBV6-5|TRBD1
TGTGCCAGCAGTGACCGGACAGGGGTCACTGAAGCTTTCTTT
CASSDRTGVTEAFF
>TRBJ1-4|few|TRBV28|NA
TGTGCCAGCAGTTTAGGGTCGTTCGAAAAACTGTTTTTT
CASSLGSFEKLFF
>TRBJ2-3|few|TRBV7-2|TRBD2
TGTGCCAGCAGCTCAGTTAGCGGGGATACGCAGTATTTT
CASSSVSGDTQYF
>TRBJ1-2|few|TRBV4-2|TRBD1
TGTGCCAGCAGCCCCCGGGACAGCCAGGATGGCTACACCTTC
CASSPRDSQDGYTF
>TRBJ1-1|many|TRBV4-3|NA
TGCGCCAGCAGCCGCGGAGATGAAGCTTTCTTT
CASSRGDEAFF
>TRBJ1-6|NA|TRBV10-3|TRBD1
TGTGCCATCAGTTTAGACAGGGGGCGAACTAACTCACCCCTCCACTTT
CAISLDRGRTNSPLHF
>TRBJ1-1|few|TRBV5-6|NA
TGTGCCAGCAGCTTGGCTAGTGGCAGGGAAGCTTTCTTT
CASSLASGREAFF
>TRBJ2-7|NA|TRBV20-1|TRBD2
TGCAGTGCTAGAGATCTTGGGGGGGGAACCTACGAGCAGTACTTC
CSARDLGGGTYEQYF
>TRBJ1-3|NA|TRBV20-1|NA
TGCAGTGCCATCCAAAGGCGGAGGCCCTCTGGAAACACCATATATTTT
CSAIQRRRPSGNTIYF
>TRBJ2-1|NA|TRBV12-3/TRBV12-4|NA
TGTGCCAGCAGTTCCGGGACAATATTTAACGAGCAGTTCTTC
CASSSGTIFNEQFF
>TRBJ2-7|few|TRBV7-8|NA
TGTGCCAGCAGCGTAGATTTCGTGGACTCCGAGCAGTACTTC
CASSVDFVDSEQYF